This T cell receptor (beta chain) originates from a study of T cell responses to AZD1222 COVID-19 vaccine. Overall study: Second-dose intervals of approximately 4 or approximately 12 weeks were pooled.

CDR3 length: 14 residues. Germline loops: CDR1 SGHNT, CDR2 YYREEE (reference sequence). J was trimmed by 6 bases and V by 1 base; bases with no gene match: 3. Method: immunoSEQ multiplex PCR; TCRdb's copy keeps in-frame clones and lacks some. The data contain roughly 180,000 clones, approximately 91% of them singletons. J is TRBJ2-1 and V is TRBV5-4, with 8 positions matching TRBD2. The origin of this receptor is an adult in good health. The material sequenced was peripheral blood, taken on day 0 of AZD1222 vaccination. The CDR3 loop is CASSLRLAGNEQFF. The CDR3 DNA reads TGTGCCAGCAGCTTGCGGCTAGCGGGCAATGAGCAGTTCTTC.